The 22 T cell receptor beta chains below were found in one sample sequenced in a study of T cells in women clearing cervical HPV infection. The assay was immunoSEQ multiplex PCR, and TCRdb's table has in-frame clones only and misses some. The listing records roughly 32,000 clones. The specimen sequenced was blood buffy coat. Every receptor here comes from a woman aged 18-69 years with a cervical HPV16 infection that either progressed to CIN3+ or cleared (not recorded which).

Remarks on this clone: The CDR3 end falls 3 residues outside the read, so it is completed with the germline J gene. The chain joins TRBV7-8 to TRBJ1-1; 8 bases agree with TRBD1. The trim removed 5 bases at V and 5 bases at J, leaving 7 bases unmatched. The CDR3 totals 14 residues. Germline CDR1 SGHVS, CDR2 FQNEAQ. The CDR3 spells CASSPVDRATEAFF. CDR3 bases read: TGTGCCAGCAGCCCAGTGGACAGGGCAACTGAA.

Remarks on this clone: The DNA ends 3 residues before the CDR3 does, and the rest of the CDR3 is filled in from the germline J gene. V usage is TRBV29-1 and J usage is TRBJ2-3; 10 bases are shared with TRBD1. The V gene's germline CDR1 is SQVTM and CDR2 ANQGSEA. The CDR3 is made up of 14 amino acids. Trimming cost V 1 base and J 3 bases; bases outside gene matches: 1. CDR3 sequence reads: CSVEGQGATDTQYF. The sequenced part of the CDR3 DNA is TGCAGCGTTGAAGGACAGGGGGCAACAGATACG.

On this clone itself: From the germline J gene comes the end of the CDR3, since the read stops 3 residues before it. The chain employs TRBV6-1 and TRBJ1-1; D remains unclear. The germline V gene has CDR1 MNHNS and CDR2 SASEGT. Trimming took 4 bases from V and 3 from J, leaving 9 bases between them. This CDR3 contains 13 residues. The CDR3 here is CASSVQQDTEAFF. The DNA read from the CDR3 is TGTGCCAGCAGTGTCCAGCAGGACACTGAA.

Incomplete CDR3 DNA: TGCGCCAGCAGCCCTGGACAGGGGGTTACAGATACG. It translates to CASSPGQGVTDT. The full CDR3 reads CASSPGQGVTDTQYF. This chain uses TRBV5-1 with TRBJ2-3, with 10 bases fitting TRBD1. The CDR3 is cut off 3 residues early in the read; its end comes from the germline J gene. The germline CDR1 and CDR2 sequences are SGHRS and YFSETQ. This CDR3 is 15 amino acids long. V was pared by 4 bases and J by 3 bases, with 5 bases of the junction left unmatched.

Turning to this clone: Read data end 3 residues before the CDR3 end; the end is taken from the germline J gene. V usage is TRBV19 and J usage is TRBJ2-3; possible D gene TRBD1, 5 bases. The V gene's germline CDR1 is LNHDA and CDR2 SQIVND (reference sequence). The length of the CDR3 is 13 residues. The CDR3 reads CASTGIGDQPQYF. Partial CDR3 DNA: TGTGCCAGTACCGGCATAGGGGATCAGCCG.

CDR3 residues: CASSPTGRETQYF. The DNA read from the CDR3 is TGTGCCAGCAGCCCCACAGGGAGAGAGACG. The gene calls are TRBV14 and TRBJ2-3; D perhaps matches TRBD1 (6 bases). The read halts 3 residues ahead of the CDR3 end, with the missing end drawn from the germline J gene. Germline V lookup: CDR1 SGHDN, CDR2 FVKESK. The CDR3 contains 13 residues.

Remarks on this clone: The read halts 3 residues ahead of the CDR3 end, with the missing end drawn from the germline J gene. V usage is TRBV14 and J usage is TRBJ2-3; a possible D gene is TRBD2 (7 bases). The CDR3 totals 16 residues. Germline CDR1 SGHDN, CDR2 FVKESK. CDR3 in amino acids: CASSQAGTGTKETQYF. The CDR3 DNA, read in part, is TGTGCCAGCAGCCAAGCGGGCACAGGGACTAAAGAGACG. The full variable domain, completed using reference TRBV14 and TRBJ2-3, is EAGVTQFPSHSVIEKGQTVTLRCDPISGHDNLYWYRRVMGKEIKFLLHFVKESKQDESGMPNNRFLAERTGGTYSTLKVQPAELEDSGVYFCASSQAGTGTKETQYFGPGTRLTVL.

Details on this clone: The read comes to an end 3 residues before the CDR3 does, leaving the germline J gene to fill in the end. The chain combines TRBV7-9 with TRBJ1-2; D is uncertain. Looked up from germline, CDR1 is SEHNR and CDR2 is FQNEAQ (reference sequence). The CDR3 runs to 14 residues. The part of the CDR3 DNA that was read is TGTGCCAGCAGCTTTCCGAATAACCCGGGGGGC. It is translated as CASSFPNNPGG. The entire CDR3 reads CASSFPNNPGGYTF.

Concerning this clone itself: The read ends 3 residues before the CDR3 terminus; that terminus is restored from the germline J gene. V and J are TRBV10-3 and TRBJ2-6, with a weak D call TRBD1 (6 bases). The V gene's germline CDR1 is ENHRY and CDR2 SYGVKD. Between the trimmed V and J ends, which lost 11 bases and 1 base, there was a span of 12 bases. The CDR3 has 14 residues. CDR3 DNA (partial): TGTGCCGCCAGGGGTGTATCTGGGGCCAACGTC. This translates into CAARGVSGANV. The whole CDR3 protein is CAARGVSGANVLTF.

About this clone: Read sequence stops 3 residues before the CDR3 end, and the germline J gene provides the missing end. The chain has TRBV19 and TRBJ2-2; TRBD2 matches at 10 bases. The CDR3 runs to 15 residues. Germline loops: CDR1 LNHDA, CDR2 SQIVND (reference sequence). Germline trimming cut 7 bases from V and 6 bases from J; bases unmatched to any gene: 8. The part of the CDR3 DNA that was read is TGTGCCAGTAATTGGGTAGCGGGAGGCCCCGGGGAG. Its translation is CASNWVAGGPGE. In full, the CDR3 is CASNWVAGGPGELFF.

Concerning this clone: The read ends 3 residues before the CDR3 terminus; that terminus is restored from the germline J gene. V and J are TRBV29-1 and TRBJ2-3; D possibly uses TRBD1 or TRBD2 (5 bases each). V gave up 6 bases and J gave up 6 bases, with 19 bases separating them. The germline CDR1 and CDR2 sequences are SQVTM and ANQGSEA. This CDR3 spans 14 amino acids. The sequenced CDR3 bases are TGCAGCGTCGCTGATAGGGGAGCTGGTGATACG. Translated: CSVADRGAGDT. The full CDR3 reads CSVADRGAGDTQYF.

Worth noting for this clone: One end of the junction does not line up with germline, which may come from a read error. With the read ending 3 residues before the CDR3 end, the germline J gene is used to fill in that end. This chain joins TRBV4-2 and TRBJ2-4, with TRBD2 identical over 7 bases. CDR1 and CDR2 (germline): LGHNA, YNFKEQ. The CDR3 length is 16 residues. Incomplete CDR3 DNA: TGCGCCAGCAGCCAAGATTGGCGGGGGACTAAAAACATT. It codes for CASSQDWRGTKNI. The full CDR3 is CASSQDWRGTKNIQYF.

Concerning this clone itself: The read ends 3 residues before the CDR3 terminus; that terminus is restored from the germline J gene. V and J are TRBV20-1 and TRBJ2-7, with D possibly being TRBD2 (6 bases). V lost 6 bases, J lost 3 bases, and 9 bases lay in between. CDR1 and CDR2 from the germline V gene are DFQATT and SNEGSKA (reference sequence). The CDR3 covers 11 residues. This CDR3 is CSARLDYEQYF. CDR3 DNA (partial): TGCAGTGCCAGACTAGACTACGAG.

In the case of this clone: The CDR3 extends 3 residues past the end of the read, so its final part is completed from the germline J gene. The chain has TRBV7-3 and TRBJ2-3; TRBD2 might be the D (7 bases). Germline V gene lookup returns CDR1 SGHTA and CDR2 FQGTGA. The CDR3 contains 13 residues. This CDR3 reads CASSGGAGETQYF. The sequenced CDR3 bases are TGTGCCAGCAGCGGGGGGGCAGGAGAGACG.

As to this clone: Sequencing ends 3 residues short of the CDR3 end; the germline J gene provides the rest. This chain uses TRBV5-6 with TRBJ2-5; 7 nucleotides match TRBD2. This CDR3 is 14 amino acids long. V was pared by 2 bases and J by 3 bases, with 4 bases of the junction left unmatched. Per the germline V gene, CDR1 is SGHDT and CDR2 is YYEEEE. The CDR3 here is CASSLSGGKETQYF. CDR3 bases read: TGTGCCAGCAGCTTATCCGGGGGGAAAGAGACC. The full variable domain, in which reference TRBV5-6 and TRBJ2-5 provide the parts outside the CDR3, is DAGVTQSPTHLIKTRGQQVTLRCSPKSGHDTVSWYQQALGQGPQFIFQYYEEEERQRGNFPDRFSGHQFPNYSSELNVNALLLGDSALYLCASSLSGGKETQYFGPGTRLLVL.

Remarks on this clone: From the germline J gene comes the end of the CDR3, since the read stops 3 residues before it. The chain joins TRBV20-1 to TRBJ2-1, with 9 nucleotides matching TRBD1. The V gene's germline CDR1 is DFQATT and CDR2 SNEGSKA (reference sequence). The trim removed 3 bases at V and 9 bases at J, leaving 6 bases unmatched. This CDR3 contains 13 residues. CDR3 sequence: CSASRDRVREQFF. Partial CDR3 DNA: TGCAGTGCTAGTAGGGACAGGGTCCGTGAG.

On this clone: With the read ending 3 residues before the CDR3 end, the germline J gene is used to fill in that end. V gene TRBV28 combines with J gene TRBJ1-6, with TRBD1 identical over 10 bases. V was pared by 0 bases and J by 10 bases, with 3 bases of the junction left unmatched. The CDR3 consists of 15 residues. CDR1 and CDR2 from the germline V gene are MDHEN and SYDVKM. The CDR3 bases that were read are TGTGCCAGCAGTTTATGGGACAGGGGGGGATCACCC. This codes for CASSLWDRGGSP. Given in full, the CDR3 is CASSLWDRGGSPLHF.

For this clone: With the read ending 3 residues before the CDR3 end, the germline J gene is used to fill in that end. The J gene is TRBJ2-7, the V gene TRBV7-3; 9 bases are a match to TRBD1. V lost 10 bases and J lost 3; bases outside the gene matches: 7. CDR1 is SGHTA and CDR2 is FQGTGA in the germline V gene. This CDR3 has 13 residues. Partial CDR3 DNA: TGTGCCATCCACTCGGGACAGGGCTACGAG. This translates into CAIHSGQGYE. The entire CDR3 sequence reads CAIHSGQGYEQYF.

In regard to this clone: From the germline J gene comes the end of the CDR3, since the read stops 3 residues before it. V usage is TRBV20-1 and J usage is TRBJ2-3; D perhaps matches TRBD1 (5 bases). The CDR3 has 13 amino acids. Per germline, CDR1 DFQATT and CDR2 SNEGSKA (reference sequence). CDR3 DNA, as far as it was read: TGCAGTGCTAGGGACACAATCCAAGAGACG. Amino acids: CSARDTIQET. The complete CDR3 reads CSARDTIQETQYF.

Concerning this clone: Read sequence stops 3 residues before the CDR3 end, and the germline J gene provides the missing end. The V and J genes are TRBV29-1 and TRBJ1-1, with D tentatively TRBD1 (5 bases). The CDR3 has 12 residues. V lost 3 bases, J lost 4 bases, and 9 bases lay in between. Per germline, CDR1 SQVTM and CDR2 ANQGSEA. The CDR3 sequence: CSVEGRGTEAFF. The CDR3 DNA, read in part, is TGCAGCGTTGAGGGAAGGGGCACTGAA.

To note about this clone: The CDR3 end is not reached by the read, which stops 3 residues before it; the germline J gene fills it in. The chain joins TRBV29-1 to TRBJ2-1, with 8 bases aligning to TRBD2. CDR3 size: 13 residues. V dropped 5 bases and J dropped 5; count of bases not matched to a gene: 5. Germline lookup yields CDR1 SQVTM and CDR2 ANQGSEA. CDR3 DNA, as far as it was read: TGCAGCGTTTATATGCGGGGGGACAATGAG. Its translation is CSVYMRGDNE. The complete CDR3 sequence is CSVYMRGDNEQFF.

In the case of this clone: The CDR3 extends 3 residues past the end of the read, so its final part is completed from the germline J gene. V is TRBV10-1 and J is TRBJ2-1; TRBD2 might be the D (5 bases). Germline CDR1 reads WNHNN; CDR2 reads SYGVQD (reference sequence). This CDR3 is 14 amino acids long. V lost 10 bases and J 6 bases, leaving 19 bases between the germline ends. The sequenced part of the CDR3 DNA is TGCGCCACCTCGGTTAGCGCGAGTACCAATGAG. It translates to CATSVSASTNE. The whole CDR3 protein reads CATSVSASTNEQFF.